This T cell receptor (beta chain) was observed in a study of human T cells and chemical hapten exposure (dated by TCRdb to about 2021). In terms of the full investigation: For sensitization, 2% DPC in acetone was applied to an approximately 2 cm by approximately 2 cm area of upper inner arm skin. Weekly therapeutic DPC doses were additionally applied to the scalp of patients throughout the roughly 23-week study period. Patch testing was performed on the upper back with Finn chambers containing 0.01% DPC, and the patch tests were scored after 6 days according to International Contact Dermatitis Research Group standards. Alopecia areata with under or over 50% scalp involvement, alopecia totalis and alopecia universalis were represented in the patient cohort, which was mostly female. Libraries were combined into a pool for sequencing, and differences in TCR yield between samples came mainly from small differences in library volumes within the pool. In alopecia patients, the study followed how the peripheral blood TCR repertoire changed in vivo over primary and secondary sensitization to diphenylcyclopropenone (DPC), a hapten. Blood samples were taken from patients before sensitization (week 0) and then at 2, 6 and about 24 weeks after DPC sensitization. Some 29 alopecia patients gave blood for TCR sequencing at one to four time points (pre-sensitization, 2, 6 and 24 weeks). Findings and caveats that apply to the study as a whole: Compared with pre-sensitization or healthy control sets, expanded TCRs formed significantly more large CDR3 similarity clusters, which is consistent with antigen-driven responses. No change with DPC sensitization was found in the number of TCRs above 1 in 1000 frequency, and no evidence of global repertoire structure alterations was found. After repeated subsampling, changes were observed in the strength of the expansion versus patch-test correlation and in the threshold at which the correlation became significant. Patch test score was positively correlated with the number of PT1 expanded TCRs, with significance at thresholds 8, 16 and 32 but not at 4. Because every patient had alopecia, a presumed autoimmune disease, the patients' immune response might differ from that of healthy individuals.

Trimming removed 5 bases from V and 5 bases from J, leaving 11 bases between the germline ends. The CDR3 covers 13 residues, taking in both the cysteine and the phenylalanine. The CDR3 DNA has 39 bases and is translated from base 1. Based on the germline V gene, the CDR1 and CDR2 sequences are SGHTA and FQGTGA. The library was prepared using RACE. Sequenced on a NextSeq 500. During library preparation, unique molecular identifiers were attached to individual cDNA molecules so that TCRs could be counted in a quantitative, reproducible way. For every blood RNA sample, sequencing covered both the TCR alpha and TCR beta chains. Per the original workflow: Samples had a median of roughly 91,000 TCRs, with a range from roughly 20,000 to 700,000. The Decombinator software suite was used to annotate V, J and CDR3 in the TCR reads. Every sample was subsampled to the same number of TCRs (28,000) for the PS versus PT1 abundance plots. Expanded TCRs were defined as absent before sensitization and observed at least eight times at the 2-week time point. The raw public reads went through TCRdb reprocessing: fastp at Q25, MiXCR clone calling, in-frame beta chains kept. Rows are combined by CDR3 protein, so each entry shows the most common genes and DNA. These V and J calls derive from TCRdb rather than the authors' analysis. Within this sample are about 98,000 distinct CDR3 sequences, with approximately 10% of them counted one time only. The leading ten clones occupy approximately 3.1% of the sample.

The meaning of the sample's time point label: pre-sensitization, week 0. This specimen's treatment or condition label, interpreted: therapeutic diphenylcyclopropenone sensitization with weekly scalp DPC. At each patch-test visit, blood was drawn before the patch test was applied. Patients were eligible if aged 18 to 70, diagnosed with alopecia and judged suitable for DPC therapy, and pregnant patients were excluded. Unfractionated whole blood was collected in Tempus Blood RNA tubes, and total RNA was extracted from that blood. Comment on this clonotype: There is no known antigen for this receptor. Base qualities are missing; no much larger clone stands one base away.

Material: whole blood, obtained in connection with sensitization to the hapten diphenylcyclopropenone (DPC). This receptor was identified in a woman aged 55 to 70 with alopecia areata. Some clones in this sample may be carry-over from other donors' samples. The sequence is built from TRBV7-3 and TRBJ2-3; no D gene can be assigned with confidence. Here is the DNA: TGTGCCAGCAGCCAAAGGGCTCAAGATACGCAGTATTTT. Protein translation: CASSQRAQDTQYF.